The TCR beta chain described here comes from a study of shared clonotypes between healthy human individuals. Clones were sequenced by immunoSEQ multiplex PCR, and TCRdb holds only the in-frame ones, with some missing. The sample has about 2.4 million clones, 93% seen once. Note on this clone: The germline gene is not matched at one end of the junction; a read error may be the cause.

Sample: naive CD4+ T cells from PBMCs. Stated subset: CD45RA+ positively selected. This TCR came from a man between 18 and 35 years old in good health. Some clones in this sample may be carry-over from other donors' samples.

The CDR3 sequence: CASSLVFGEAQYF. Here the CDR3 DNA reads TGTGCCAGCAGCTTGGTCTTTGGAGAGGCCCAGTACTTC. The V and J genes are TRBV5-6 and TRBJ2-5; D unresolved. Germline values: CDR1 SGHDT, CDR2 YYEEEE. The CDR3 sequence is 13 residues long.